This TCR beta chain is drawn from a study of cytomegalovirus exposure and HLA in healthy donors. Study overall: Tens of millions of unique TCRs from HLA-typed donors were held in an early release of data.

PCR primers comprised 60 Vbeta and 13 Jbeta primers. The data were produced by immunoSEQ multiplex PCR, yet TCRdb's version contains in-frame clones alone and is incomplete. Of approximately 150,000 clones listed, 76% were seen once; the top ten hold about 3%. The germline V and J ends were trimmed by 0 bases and 5 bases, with 14 bases remaining between them. CDR1 and CDR2 (germline): MNHEY, SVGAGI. The CDR3 has 15 residues. Study-level results: Roughly uniform depth of sequencing across donors was assumed in presence/absence analyses.

On this clone: Its antigen is still unknown.

The sequence was collected from a male donor in good health and CMV-seronegative. Source material: PBMCs. This rearrangement joins TRBV6-5 to TRBJ2-7, with D possibly matching TRBD1 (6 bases). The CDR3 DNA follows: TGTGCCAGCAGTTACTCGATCAGGGGATCCCACGAGCAGTACTTC. This sequence encodes CASSYSIRGSHEQYF.